The clone carrying this T cell receptor beta chain was found a few times. The sample belongs to a study of blood T cell repertoires in COVID-19. This CDR3 spans 13 amino acids. V was cut by 7 bases and J by 3 bases, with 12 bases left in between. Sequenced by immunoSEQ multiplex PCR; TCRdb stores in-frame clones only, minus some. The sample yields tens of thousands of clones, more than 65% seen once. Sequencing was performed on peripheral blood. The chain has TRBV12-3 or TRBV12-4 and TRBJ2-5; TRBD1 is a possible D gene (6 bases). The clonotype was recovered from a man in his 60s with acute or convalescent COVID-19. This CDR3 is CASTIQGEETQYF. Written as DNA, the CDR3 is TGTGCCAGCACCATACAGGGCGAAGAGACCCAGTACTTC.